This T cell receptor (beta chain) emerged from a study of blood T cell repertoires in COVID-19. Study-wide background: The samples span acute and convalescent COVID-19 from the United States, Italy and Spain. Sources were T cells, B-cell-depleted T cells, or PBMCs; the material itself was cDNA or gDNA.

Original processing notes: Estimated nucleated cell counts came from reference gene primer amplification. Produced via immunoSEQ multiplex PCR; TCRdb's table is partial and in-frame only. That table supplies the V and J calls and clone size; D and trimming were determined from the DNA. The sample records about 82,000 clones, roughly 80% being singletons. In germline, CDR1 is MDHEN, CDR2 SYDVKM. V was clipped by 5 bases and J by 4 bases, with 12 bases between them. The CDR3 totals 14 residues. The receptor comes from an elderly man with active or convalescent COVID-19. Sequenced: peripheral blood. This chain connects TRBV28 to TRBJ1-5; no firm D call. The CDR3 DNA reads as TGTGCCAGCAGTGGAGGTAGCCTTAATCAGCCCCAGCATTTT. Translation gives CASSGGSLNQPQHF.